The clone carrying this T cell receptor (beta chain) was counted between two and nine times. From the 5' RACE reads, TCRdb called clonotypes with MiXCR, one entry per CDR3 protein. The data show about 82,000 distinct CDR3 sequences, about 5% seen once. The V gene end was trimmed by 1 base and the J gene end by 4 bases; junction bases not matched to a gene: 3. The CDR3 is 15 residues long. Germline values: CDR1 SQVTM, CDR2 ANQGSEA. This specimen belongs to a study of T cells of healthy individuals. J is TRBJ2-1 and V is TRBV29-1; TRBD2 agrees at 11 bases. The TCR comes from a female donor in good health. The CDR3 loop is CSVEGLAGLYNEQFF. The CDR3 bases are TGCAGCGTTGAAGGACTAGCGGGATTGTACAATGAGCAGTTCTTC.